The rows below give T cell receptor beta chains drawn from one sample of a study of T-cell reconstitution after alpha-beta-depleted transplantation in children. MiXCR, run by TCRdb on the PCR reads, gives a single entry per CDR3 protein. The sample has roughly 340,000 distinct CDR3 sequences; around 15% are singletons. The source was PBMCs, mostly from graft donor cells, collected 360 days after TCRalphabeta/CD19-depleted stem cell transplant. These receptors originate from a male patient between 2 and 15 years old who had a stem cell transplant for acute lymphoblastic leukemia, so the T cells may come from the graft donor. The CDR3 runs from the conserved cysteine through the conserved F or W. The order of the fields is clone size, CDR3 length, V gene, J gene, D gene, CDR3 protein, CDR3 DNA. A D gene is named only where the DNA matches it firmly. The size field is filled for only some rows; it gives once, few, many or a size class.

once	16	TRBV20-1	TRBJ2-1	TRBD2	CSASPSGRNFYNEQFF	TGCAGTGCTTCGCCTAGCGGGAGGAACTTCTACAATGAGCAGTTCTTC
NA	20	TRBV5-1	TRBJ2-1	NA	CASSLSRNRAGGSTYNEQFF	TGCGCCAGCAGCTTGAGCCGGAACAGGGCAGGCGGGAGTACCTACAATGAGCAGTTCTTC
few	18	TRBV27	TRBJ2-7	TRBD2	CASSLQLSATSVLREQYF	TGTGCCAGCAGTTTACAACTTTCTGCGACTAGCGTTTTGAGGGAGCAGTACTTC
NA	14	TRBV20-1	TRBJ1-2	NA	CSARLLNSNYGYTF	TGCAGTGCTAGGTTGTTGAATTCTAACTATGGCTACACCTTC
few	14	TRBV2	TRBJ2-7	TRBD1	CASSSYRGLYEQYF	TGTGCCAGCAGCTCTTACAGGGGGCTCTACGAGCAGTACTTC
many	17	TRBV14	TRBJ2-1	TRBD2	CASSLLLAGRTRNEQFF	TGTGCCAGCAGCCTCCTACTAGCGGGCCGGACGAGGAATGAGCAGTTCTTC
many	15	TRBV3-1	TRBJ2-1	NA	CASSQTGIWDNEQFF	TGTGCCAGCAGCCAGACAGGTATTTGGGACAATGAGCAGTTCTTC
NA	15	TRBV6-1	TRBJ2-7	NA	CASRRTGQSVYEQYF	TGTGCCAGCAGGCGCACCGGACAGAGTGTGTACGAGCAGTACTTC
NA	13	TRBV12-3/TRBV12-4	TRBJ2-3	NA	CASSLAQADTQYF	TGTGCCAGCAGTTTAGCGCAGGCAGATACGCAGTATTTT
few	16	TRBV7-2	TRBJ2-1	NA	CASSLGQFSSYNEQFF	TGTGCCAGCAGCTTAGGACAGTTTAGCTCCTACAATGAGCAGTTCTTC
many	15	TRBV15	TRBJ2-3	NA	CATSSKFRSTDTQYF	TGTGCCACCAGCAGCAAATTCAGGAGCACAGATACGCAGTATTTT
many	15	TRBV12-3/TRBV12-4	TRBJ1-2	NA	CASSFHPGTLKGYTF	TGTGCCAGCAGTTTTCATCCGGGGACACTAAAGGGCTACACCTTC
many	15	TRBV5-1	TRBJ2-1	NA	CASSLVMASANEQFF	TGCGCCAGCAGCTTGGTAATGGCTAGCGCCAATGAGCAGTTCTTC
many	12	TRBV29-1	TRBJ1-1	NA	CSVDVANTEAFF	TGCAGCGTTGATGTAGCGAACACTGAAGCTTTCTTT
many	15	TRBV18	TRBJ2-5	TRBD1	CASSPRDRVAETQYF	TGTGCCAGCTCACCCCGGGACAGGGTTGCGGAGACCCAGTACTTC
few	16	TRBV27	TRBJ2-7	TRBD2	CASSPTRGGRTYEQYF	TGTGCCAGCAGTCCGACCCGAGGCGGGAGAACCTACGAGCAGTACTTC
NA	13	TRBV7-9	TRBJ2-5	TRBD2	CASSSIGGETQYF	TGTGCCAGCAGCTCAATCGGGGGGGAGACCCAGTACTTC
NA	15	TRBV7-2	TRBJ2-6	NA	CASSSSVSGANVLTF	TGTGCCAGCAGCTCTTCGGTCTCTGGGGCCAACGTCCTGACTTTC
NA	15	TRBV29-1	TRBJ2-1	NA	CSGEGTSNSYNEQFF	TGCAGCGGGGAAGGGACTTCTAACTCCTACAATGAGCAGTTCTTC
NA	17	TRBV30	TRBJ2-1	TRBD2	CAWSVLAGGSSYNEQFF	TGTGCCTGGAGTGTACTGGCGGGAGGGAGCTCCTACAATGAGCAGTTCTTC
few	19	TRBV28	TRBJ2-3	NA	CASRNYPPRDVWWTDTQYF	TGTGCCAGCAGGAACTACCCCCCTCGGGACGTATGGTGGACAGATACGCAGTATTTT
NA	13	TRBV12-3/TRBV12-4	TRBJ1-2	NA	CASSWRTDTGYTF	TGTGCCAGCAGTTGGAGGACAGATACTGGCTACACCTTC
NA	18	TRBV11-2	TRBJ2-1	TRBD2	CASSPWRTSVSSYNEQFF	TGTGCCAGCAGCCCATGGAGAACTAGCGTAAGCTCCTACAATGAGCAGTTCTTC
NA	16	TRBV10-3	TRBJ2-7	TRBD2	CAISEPGLAGVYEQYF	TGTGCCATCAGCGAACCGGGACTAGCGGGAGTGTACGAGCAGTACTTC
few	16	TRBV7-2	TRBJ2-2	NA	CASSLVGVSNTGELFF	TGTGCCAGCAGCTTAGTAGGCGTTTCGAACACCGGGGAGCTGTTTTTT
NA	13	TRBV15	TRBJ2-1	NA	CATSQFSYNEQFF	TGTGCCACCAGCCAATTCTCCTACAATGAGCAGTTCTTC
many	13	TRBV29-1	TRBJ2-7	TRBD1	CSVEDGDSYEQYF	TGCAGCGTTGAAGATGGGGACAGTTACGAGCAGTACTTC
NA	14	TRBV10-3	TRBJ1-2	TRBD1	CAIRPQQGFYGYTF	TGTGCCATCAGACCACAACAGGGGTTCTATGGCTACACCTTC
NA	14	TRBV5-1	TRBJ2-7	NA	CASSLDLFGYEQYF	TGCGCCAGCAGCTTGGACCTATTCGGCTACGAGCAGTACTTC
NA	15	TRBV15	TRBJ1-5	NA	CATSRGFQPNQPQHF	TGTGCCACCAGCAGAGGATTTCAGCCGAATCAGCCCCAGCATTTT
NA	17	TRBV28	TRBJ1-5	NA	CASSFGRRGYSNQPQHF	TGTGCCAGCAGTTTCGGCAGACGGGGGTATAGCAATCAGCCCCAGCATTTT
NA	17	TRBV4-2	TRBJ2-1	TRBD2	CASSQELGAGVSNEQFF	TGTGCCAGCAGCCAAGAGCTAGGGGCGGGAGTTTCAAATGAGCAGTTCTTC
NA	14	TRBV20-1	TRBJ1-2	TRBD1	CSATSGGPNYGYTF	TGCAGTGCTACCTCAGGGGGACCTAACTATGGCTACACCTTC
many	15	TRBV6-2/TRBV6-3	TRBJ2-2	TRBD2	CASGLAGSNTGELFF	TGTGCCAGCGGCCTAGCGGGATCGAACACCGGGGAGCTGTTTTTT
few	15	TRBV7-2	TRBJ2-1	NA	CASSLMVLQSNEQFF	TGTGCCAGCAGCCTAATGGTTCTACAATCCAATGAGCAGTTCTTC
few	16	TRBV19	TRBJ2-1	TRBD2	CASSPGSGRAANEQFF	TGTGCCAGTAGTCCAGGGAGCGGGAGGGCCGCCAATGAGCAGTTCTTC
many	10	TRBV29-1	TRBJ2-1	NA	CSVEIVGPFF	TGCAGCGTTGAAATAGTCGGGCCGTTCTTC
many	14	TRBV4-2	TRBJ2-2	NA	CASSQDSHSGELFF	TGTGCCAGCAGCCAAGACTCTCATTCCGGGGAGCTGTTTTTT
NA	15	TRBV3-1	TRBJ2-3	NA	CASSQEVTGRDTQYF	TGTGCCAGCAGCCAAGAAGTGACGGGAAGAGATACGCAGTATTTT
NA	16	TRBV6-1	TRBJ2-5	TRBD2	CASSTGLAGEEKTQYF	TGTGCCAGCAGCACAGGACTAGCGGGAGAGGAAAAGACCCAGTACTTC
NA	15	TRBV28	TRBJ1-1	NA	CASSPNDILNTEAFF	TGTGCCAGCAGCCCCAATGACATTTTGAACACTGAAGCTTTCTTT
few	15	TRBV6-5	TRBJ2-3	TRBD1	CASSYRQGVRDTQYF	TGTGCCAGCAGTTACCGGCAGGGGGTGAGAGATACGCAGTATTTT
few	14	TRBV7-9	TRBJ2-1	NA	CASSLLQGSGEQFF	TGTGCCAGCAGCTTATTGCAGGGGTCTGGGGAGCAGTTCTTC
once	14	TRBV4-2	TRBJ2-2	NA	CASSTQGNTGELFF	TGTGCCAGCAGCACCCAGGGAAACACCGGGGAGCTGTTTTTT
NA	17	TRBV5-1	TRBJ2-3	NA	CASSLVGTVEGTDTQYF	TGCGCCAGCAGCTTGGTCGGGACGGTAGAAGGGACAGATACGCAGTATTTT
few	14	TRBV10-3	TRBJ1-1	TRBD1	CAISVDRVRTEAFF	TGTGCCATCAGTGTCGACAGGGTCCGGACTGAAGCTTTCTTT
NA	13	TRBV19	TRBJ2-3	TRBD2	CASTREGTDTQYF	TGTGCCAGTACCCGGGAGGGCACAGATACGCAGTATTTT
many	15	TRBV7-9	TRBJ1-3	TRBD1	CASSASRDRGNTIYF	TGTGCCAGCAGCGCAAGCCGGGACAGGGGAAACACCATATATTTT
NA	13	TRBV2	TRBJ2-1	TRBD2	CASLAGENNEQFF	TGTGCCAGCTTAGCGGGAGAAAACAATGAGCAGTTCTTC
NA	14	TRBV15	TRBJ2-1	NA	CATSNDNHYNEQFF	TGTGCCACCAGCAACGATAACCATTACAATGAGCAGTTCTTC
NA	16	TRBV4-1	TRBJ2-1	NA	CASSQDIRALDNEQFF	TGCGCCAGCAGCCAAGATATAAGGGCTCTCGACAATGAGCAGTTCTTC
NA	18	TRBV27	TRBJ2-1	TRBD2	CASSWGLAGMSSYNEQFF	TGTGCCAGCAGTTGGGGACTAGCGGGAATGAGCTCCTACAATGAGCAGTTCTTC
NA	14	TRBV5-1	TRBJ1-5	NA	CASSLGGRDQPQHF	TGCGCCAGCAGCTTAGGGGGGCGGGATCAGCCCCAGCATTTT
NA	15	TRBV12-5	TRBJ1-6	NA	CASGLDSPYNSPLHF	TGTGCTAGTGGTCTGGACAGTCCTTATAATTCACCCCTCCACTTT
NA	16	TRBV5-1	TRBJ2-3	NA	CASSLASLALADTQYF	TGCGCCAGCAGCTTGGCGTCGCTAGCTCTGGCAGATACGCAGTATTTT
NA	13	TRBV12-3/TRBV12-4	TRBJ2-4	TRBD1	CASSWTGLDIQYF	TGTGCCAGCAGTTGGACAGGGTTGGACATTCAGTACTTC
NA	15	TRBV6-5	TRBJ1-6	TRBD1	CASSYSGTGGQALHF	TGTGCCAGCAGTTACTCTGGGACAGGGGGCCAAGCCCTCCACTTT